What follows are 15 T cell receptor beta chains derived from one specimen sequenced in a study of beta chain features in type 1 diabetes. Regarding the study as a whole: TCRB CDR3s were moderately but significantly shorter in Type 1 diabetes patients in all four CD4+ subsets.

The antigens these receptors bind are not known. As every portion of the isolated RNA was reverse transcribed, the sequencing read expressed TCRB transcripts. The protocol was immunoSEQ multiplex PCR, while the TCRdb copy is restricted to in-frame clones and leaves out a portion. The sample lists 600,000 to 700,000 clones, approximately 13% occurring once. Sequenced: naive CD4+ T cells from blood. The receptors were gathered from a man under 40 with type 1 diabetes.

This rearrangement joins TRBV4-1 to TRBJ1-3; D is ambiguous. V lost 4 bases to trimming and J lost 0 bases, with 10 bases between them. The CDR3 extends over 15 amino acids. CDR1 is MGHRA and CDR2 is YSYEKL in the germline V gene. The CDR3 reads CASSPTIPSGNTIYF. In nucleotides, the CDR3 is TGCGCCAGCAGCCCGACCATACCCTCTGGAAACACCATATATTTT.

The V and J genes are TRBV11-1 and TRBJ1-1; unclear D gene. V lost 1 base, J lost 1 base, and 4 bases lay in between. The CDR3 spans 13 residues. Germline V gene data show CDR1 as SGHAT and CDR2 as FQDESV (reference sequence). The CDR3 bases are TGTGCCAGCAGCTTAGGCCGGAACACTGAAGCTTTCTTT. Translating gives CASSLGRNTEAFF.

This clone appeared a few times. The chain uses TRBV7-9 and TRBJ1-2; maybe TRBD1 (6 bases). CDR3 size: 16 residues. Germline-derived CDR1 and CDR2 are SEHNR and FQNEAQ (reference sequence). Trimming removed 1 base from V and 6 bases from J, with 18 bases in between. CDR3: CASSLEGTLGDHGYTF. In DNA, the CDR3 is TGTGCCAGCAGCTTAGAGGGGACACTAGGGGACCATGGCTACACCTTC.

The chain links TRBV7-2 to TRBJ2-7; 12 bases are shared with TRBD2. V lost 4 bases, J lost 1 base, and 2 bases stayed unmatched. CDR1 SGHTA and CDR2 FQGNSA come from the germline V gene. CDR3 size: 15 residues. The CDR3 nucleotides are TGTGCCAGCAGCTCACTAGCGGGGGGATCCTACGAGCAGTACTTC. Residues: CASSSLAGGSYEQYF.

The chain carries TRBV18 and TRBJ1-6; no reliable D call. Trimming shortened V by 3 bases and J by 6 bases, and 18 bases separated the two germline ends. Germline V CDR1 and CDR2: KGHSH, LQKENI. CDR3 length: 17 amino acids. The CDR3, as DNA: TGTGCCAGCTCACCTACGGTCCCAGAGAGAGGTAATTCACCCCTCCACTTT. Amino acids: CASSPTVPERGNSPLHF.

This sequence joins TRBV23-1 and TRBJ1-3, with unresolved D. TRBV23-1 is assigned to the ORF class and has an uncertain function. Trimming pared 4 bases from V and 0 bases from J, leaving 10 bases between. The CDR3 covers 15 residues. CDR3 sequence: CASSRIQNSGNTIYF. In DNA, the CDR3 is TGCGCCAGCAGTCGCATACAAAACTCTGGAAACACCATATATTTT.

The chain carries TRBV29-1 and TRBJ1-5; D gene ambiguous. Germline-derived CDR1 and CDR2 are SQVTM and ANQGSEA. The CDR3 loop spans 13 amino acids. The V end lost 4 bases, the J end lost 5 bases, and 12 bases lay between the germline ends. The CDR3 spells CSVAPGIHQPQHF. As DNA, the CDR3 is TGCAGCGTTGCTCCCGGAATACATCAGCCCCAGCATTTT.

The V gene is TRBV29-1, the J gene TRBJ2-7; D is unresolved. This CDR3 region has 13 residues. Germline CDR1 and CDR2: SQVTM and ANQGSEA. Trimming took 3 bases from V and 0 from J, leaving 9 bases between them. The CDR3 DNA is TGCAGCGTTGAGAGAGTCGGCTCCTACGAGCAGTACTTC. Protein product: CSVERVGSYEQYF.

This chain connects TRBV7-9 to TRBJ2-3; 8 nucleotides match TRBD1. Germline V gene lookup returns CDR1 SEHNR and CDR2 FQNEAQ (reference sequence). V lost 5 bases, J lost 7 bases, and 11 bases stayed unmatched. The CDR3 covers 15 residues. CDR3 coding DNA: TGTGCCAGCAGCCCCACCGGACAGGGCGGACATACGCAGTATTTT. Translating it yields CASSPTGQGGHTQYF.

This clone was recorded a few times. The chain is built from TRBV6-5 and TRBJ2-7; D is uncertain. Germline V gene data show CDR1 as MNHEY and CDR2 as SVGAGI. The CDR3 has 11 amino acids. The V end was cut by 8 bases, the J end by 5 bases, with 10 bases between. CDR3 region: CASVGPHEQYF. For the CDR3, the DNA is TGTGCCAGCGTCGGGCCGCACGAGCAGTACTTC.

This clone has more than one count but fewer than ten. The chain employs TRBV11-2 and TRBJ2-5, with D hard to call. CDR1 is SGHAT, CDR2 FQNNGV, per germline. Trimming removed 0 bases at V and 5 bases at J, with 13 bases between. This CDR3 region has 15 residues. The CDR3 loop is CASSLDPHGFETQYF. The CDR3 DNA sequence: TGTGCCAGCAGCTTAGACCCGCACGGGTTTGAGACCCAGTACTTC.

The chain couples TRBV7-2 to TRBJ1-2, with 9 bases identical to TRBD1. The J segment lost 6 bases and the V segment lost 2 bases, leaving 4 bases of the junction unmatched. The length of the CDR3 is 14 residues. Germline CDR1 SGHTA, CDR2 FQGNSA. The CDR3 is CASSLSQGAHGYTF. CDR3 in DNA: TGTGCCAGCAGCTTATCACAGGGGGCGCATGGCTACACCTTC.

This clone was detected only a few times. The gene calls are TRBV7-3 and TRBJ2-6, with 7 bases aligning to TRBD1. V shed 5 bases, J shed 1 base, and the junction held 8 bases outside the gene matches. CDR3 length: 17 amino acids. The germline V gene encodes CDR1 SGHTA and CDR2 FQGTGA. CDR3 nucleotide sequence: TGTGCCAGCAGCCCGCGACAGGGATGGTCTGGGGCCAACGTCCTGACTTTC. Translation gives CASSPRQGWSGANVLTF.

This clone was seen a few times. The chain links TRBV7-2 to TRBJ1-3, with D perhaps matching TRBD1 (6 bases). V shed 8 bases and J shed 3 bases, with 11 bases lying between them. The CDR3 is 13 amino acids. The germline V gene encodes CDR1 SGHTA and CDR2 FQGNSA. The CDR3, as DNA: TGTGCCAGCTCCGGGACAATTGGAAACACCATATATTTT. This sequence encodes CASSGTIGNTIYF.

The chain uses TRBV11-2 and TRBJ2-3, with 7 nucleotides matching TRBD1. Germline V gene sequence: CDR1 SGHAT, CDR2 FQNNGV. Unmatched junction bases numbered 10, after V lost 0 bases and J lost 4 bases. This CDR3 has 17 residues. CDR3 bases: TGTGCCAGCAGCTTAGAACAAGGACAGGCAGGGGCAGATACGCAGTATTTT. It is translated as CASSLEQGQAGADTQYF.